Listed here are 12 T cell receptor beta chains from one sample, sequenced in a study of beta chain features in type 1 diabetes. The sequenced template was cDNA made from the entire isolated RNA. Only in-frame clones appear in the TCRdb table, and some are missing; sequencing was by immunoSEQ multiplex PCR. The sample carries some 400,000 clones, over 13% recorded once. The sample taken for sequencing was naive CD4+ T cells from blood. The receptor source for this set is a woman aged 18-29 years in good health.

The genes are TRBV18 and TRBJ2-1, with 11 bases matching TRBD2. The junction had 9 bases not matched to a gene; V was cut back by 3 bases and J by 5 bases. The CDR3 length is 17 residues. Germline values: CDR1 KGHSH, CDR2 LQKENI. CDR3 coding DNA: TGTGCCAGCTCACCTACTTGGGTGACTAGCGGGGACAATGAGCAGTTCTTC. This translates into CASSPTWVTSGDNEQFF.

The rearrangement uses TRBV28 and TRBJ2-7; 7 bases align to TRBD1. CDR3 size: 12 residues. Trimming removed 10 bases from V and 1 base from J; junction bases left unmatched: 4. Per germline, CDR1 MDHEN and CDR2 SYDVKM. The chain's CDR3 is CATKQGSYEQYF. The CDR3 bases are TGTGCCACAAAACAGGGGTCCTACGAGCAGTACTTC.

This clone has more than one count but fewer than ten. CDR3 protein: CASSLGPGKFEAFF. CDR3 DNA: TGTGCCAGCAGTTTAGGGCCAGGGAAATTTGAAGCTTTCTTT. The rearrangement joins TRBV28 to TRBJ1-1, with D possibly being TRBD1 (5 bases). Germline loops: CDR1 MDHEN, CDR2 SYDVKM. The V end was cut by 2 bases, the J end by 7 bases, with 14 bases between. This CDR3 has 14 amino acids.

There are a few counts of this clone. The chain uses TRBV29-1 and TRBJ2-7; no reliable D call. CDR3 length equals 11 residues. Trimming removed 6 bases from V and 5 bases from J, with 11 bases in between. Germline V gene data show CDR1 as SQVTM and CDR2 as ANQGSEA. CDR3: CSVVSVHEQYF. The CDR3 bases are TGCAGCGTGGTGTCGGTCCACGAGCAGTACTTC.

This rearrangement joins TRBV19 to TRBJ2-5; a weak D match, TRBD1 (5 bases). Trimming shortened V by 1 base and J by 2 bases, and 11 bases separated the two germline ends. Germline CDR1 and CDR2: LNHDA and SQIVND (reference sequence). This CDR3 spans 15 amino acids. The CDR3 coding sequence is TGTGCCAGTAGTATAGTTGGGGCAGCTCAAGAGACCCAGTACTTC. Amino acids: CASSIVGAAQETQYF.

V and J are TRBV7-9 and TRBJ2-2; no definite D call. Germline V CDR1 and CDR2: SEHNR, FQNEAQ (reference sequence). Trimming left V 5 bases short and J 1 base short, with 8 bases between. This CDR3 contains 14 residues. CDR3 sequence (DNA): TGTGCCAGCAGCCTCCGACAGAACACCGGGGAGCTGTTTTTT. It specifies CASSLRQNTGELFF.

V is TRBV19 and J is TRBJ2-6; D is unclear. V was shortened by 7 bases and J by 1 base, with 11 bases between the two germline ends. The CDR3 is 15 amino acids. Germline V gives CDR1 LNHDA, CDR2 SQIVND (reference sequence). In DNA, the CDR3 is TGTGCCAGTATCTCCGCCGGGTCTGGGGCCAACGTCCTGACTTTC. As protein: CASISAGSGANVLTF. The full variable domain, in which reference TRBV19 and TRBJ2-6 provide the parts outside the CDR3, is DGGITQSPKYLFRKEGQNVTLSCEQNLNHDAMYWYRQDPGQGLRLIYYSQIVNDFQKGDIAEGYSVSREKKESFPLTVTSAQKNPTAFYLCASISAGSGANVLTFGAGSRLTVL.

This clone came up a few times. V usage is TRBV25-1 and J usage is TRBJ2-3; D is possibly TRBD1 (6 bases). Trimming left V 2 bases short and J 5 bases short, with 14 bases between. The V gene's germline CDR1 is MGHDK and CDR2 SYGVNS. The CDR3 runs to 15 residues. CDR3 nucleotide sequence: TGTGCCAGCAGTGAAAGGGGGTTCTCCGAAGATACGCAGTATTTT. Protein sequence: CASSERGFSEDTQYF.

In its sample, this clone was seen a few times. The V and J genes are TRBV7-9 and TRBJ2-1; 9 bases match TRBD2. CDR3 length: 16 residues. In germline, CDR1 is SEHNR, CDR2 FQNEAQ (reference sequence). With V trimmed by 2 bases and J by 6 bases, 8 bases remained unmatched. CDR3 DNA: TGTGCCAGCAGCTTAAATAGCGGGAGTCGGGTCAATGAGCAGTTCTTC. It is translated as CASSLNSGSRVNEQFF. Variable domain in full (rest from reference TRBV7-9 and TRBJ2-1): DTGVSQNPRHKITKRGQNVTFRCDPISEHNRLYWYRQTLGQGPEFLTYFQNEAQLEKSRLLSDRFSAERPKGSFSTLEIQRTEQGDSAMYLCASSLNSGSRVNEQFFGPGTRLTVL.

This clone has only a few counts. The rearrangement links TRBV13 to TRBJ2-1, with a possible D match to TRBD2 (6 bases). V shed 5 bases and J shed 2 bases, with 13 bases lying between them. In germline, CDR1 is PRHDT, CDR2 FYEKMQ (reference sequence). The CDR3 extends over 15 amino acids. The CDR3 coding sequence is TGTGCCAGCAGCCGAAACGAGCGGGCCTACAATGAGCAGTTCTTC. Its translation: CASSRNERAYNEQFF. Drawing the rest from reference TRBV13 and TRBJ2-1, the complete variable domain is AAGVIQSPRHLIKEKRETATLKCYPIPRHDTVYWYQQGPGQDPQFLISFYEKMQSDKGSIPDRFSAQQFSDYHSELNMSSLELGDSALYFCASSRNERAYNEQFFGPGTRLTVL.

This clone was seen only a few times. This chain connects TRBV5-4 to TRBJ2-4; 7 positions agree with TRBD2. Germline lookup yields CDR1 SGHNT and CDR2 YYREEE (reference sequence). J gave up 4 bases and V 2 bases, and 6 bases lay outside the gene matches. The CDR3 sequence is 15 residues long. The CDR3 sequence is CASSLSGTLKNIQYF. In DNA, the CDR3 is TGTGCCAGCAGCTTAAGCGGGACGCTGAAAAACATTCAGTACTTC.

The sample holds a few counts of this clone. The rearrangement links TRBV29-1 to TRBJ2-5; TRBD1 agrees at 7 bases. The J call may be mistaken, given a closer DNA end match to TRBJ2-7. Germline CDR1 and CDR2: SQVTM and ANQGSEA. CDR3 length: 14 residues. The CDR3 nucleotides read TGCAGCGTTGCCCAAGGACAGGCCTCCTACGAGCAGTACTTC. As protein: CSVAQGQASYEQYF.